The rows below give T cell receptor beta chains drawn from one sample of a study of T cell changes during pregnancy in multiple sclerosis. The method was immunoSEQ multiplex PCR; TCRdb's version includes in-frame clones alone and lacks a portion of them. This table holds about 130,000 clones, around 95% found once. The sample consisted of peripheral blood, taken after pregnancy. These receptors originate from a female donor with multiple sclerosis, enrolled in a pregnancy study. CDR3s include the opening cysteine and the closing phenylalanine or tryptophan. Fields, in order: D gene, J gene, V gene, clone size, CDR3 DNA, CDR3 protein. The D gene is left open where the match is weak. Size is omitted from some rows. Given values are once, few, many or a class for expanded clones.

d_call: .; j_call: TRBJ2-1; v_call: TRBV28; clone_size: .; cdr3_nt: TGTGCCAGCAGCGAATACTCCGGGTCGGTCTCCTACAATGAGCAGTTCTTC; cdr3_aa: CASSEYSGSVSYNEQFF
d_call: TRBD1; j_call: TRBJ2-7; v_call: TRBV28; clone_size: .; cdr3_nt: TGTGCCAGCAGACAACTCGACAGGGGAAGTCGGTACGAGCAGTACTTC; cdr3_aa: CASRQLDRGSRYEQYF
d_call: .; j_call: TRBJ2-3; v_call: TRBV6-1; clone_size: .; cdr3_nt: TGTGCCAGCAGTGAACGTGACAGCCCCTCGACGCAGTATTTT; cdr3_aa: CASSERDSPSTQYF
d_call: TRBD1; j_call: TRBJ1-1; v_call: TRBV2; clone_size: .; cdr3_nt: TGTGCCAGCAGGACAGGGGTGGACACTGAAGCTTTCTTT; cdr3_aa: CASRTGVDTEAFF
d_call: .; j_call: TRBJ2-5; v_call: TRBV7-2; clone_size: .; cdr3_nt: TGTGCCAGCAGCTTCCGGAGGGAGTGGCGGGAGACCCAGTACTTC; cdr3_aa: CASSFRREWRETQYF
d_call: .; j_call: TRBJ1-2; v_call: TRBV7-6; clone_size: .; cdr3_nt: TGTGCCAGCAGCTACGAGACAGCCCCGACCCTCTATGGCTACACCTTC; cdr3_aa: CASSYETAPTLYGYTF
d_call: .; j_call: TRBJ2-1; v_call: TRBV9; clone_size: .; cdr3_nt: TGTGCCAGCAGCGTAGACGGGAGAACCTACAATGAGCAGTTCTTC; cdr3_aa: CASSVDGRTYNEQFF
d_call: TRBD1; j_call: TRBJ2-7; v_call: TRBV6-1; clone_size: .; cdr3_nt: TGTGCCAGCAGTGAAAGGTGGGACAGTTCCTACGAGCAGTACTTC; cdr3_aa: CASSERWDSSYEQYF
d_call: TRBD2; j_call: TRBJ2-1; v_call: TRBV6-1; clone_size: .; cdr3_nt: TGTGCCAGCAATGGGAGGGCCGACTACAATGAGCAGTTCTTC; cdr3_aa: CASNGRADYNEQFF
d_call: .; j_call: TRBJ1-2; v_call: TRBV29-1; clone_size: .; cdr3_nt: TGCAGCGTTGAAGAGTGGCAGACAAACTATGGCTACACCTTC; cdr3_aa: CSVEEWQTNYGYTF
d_call: TRBD2; j_call: TRBJ2-7; v_call: TRBV15; clone_size: .; cdr3_nt: TGTGCCACTGGACTAGCGGCCTCCTACGAGCAGTACTTC; cdr3_aa: CATGLAASYEQYF
d_call: .; j_call: TRBJ2-5; v_call: TRBV4-3; clone_size: .; cdr3_nt: TGCGCCAGCAGCCAAGAGTGGGGGCAGGGGTCCCCTGAGACCCAGTACTTC; cdr3_aa: CASSQEWGQGSPETQYF
d_call: .; j_call: TRBJ2-7; v_call: TRBV7-8; clone_size: .; cdr3_nt: TGTGCCAGCAGCCAACCGGGGTCGAGAGGGCTCGAGCAGTACTTC; cdr3_aa: CASSQPGSRGLEQYF
d_call: .; j_call: TRBJ1-5; v_call: TRBV7-9; clone_size: .; cdr3_nt: TGTGCCAGCAGCTCGGGACAAGGACATCAGCCCCAGCATTTT; cdr3_aa: CASSSGQGHQPQHF
d_call: TRBD2; j_call: TRBJ2-3; v_call: TRBV11-3; clone_size: .; cdr3_nt: TGTGCCAGCAGCACCACAGCGGGAGGGAGCACAGATACGCAGTATTTT; cdr3_aa: CASSTTAGGSTDTQYF
d_call: .; j_call: TRBJ1-2; v_call: TRBV19; clone_size: .; cdr3_nt: TGTGCCAGTAGTATTCGCGACAGGCCCCCATATGGCTACACCTTC; cdr3_aa: CASSIRDRPPYGYTF
d_call: TRBD2; j_call: TRBJ2-1; v_call: TRBV14; clone_size: .; cdr3_nt: TGTGCCAGCAGCCAAGTCGGCGGGAGGGCAAATAGGGAGCAGTTCTTC; cdr3_aa: CASSQVGGRANREQFF
d_call: TRBD1; j_call: TRBJ1-3; v_call: TRBV6-6; clone_size: .; cdr3_nt: TGTGCCAGCAGCCCAACAGGGGGCTCTGGAAACACCATATATTTT; cdr3_aa: CASSPTGGSGNTIYF
d_call: .; j_call: TRBJ1-1; v_call: TRBV5-4; clone_size: .; cdr3_nt: TGTGCCAGCAGGACTAACACTGAAGCTTTCTTT; cdr3_aa: CASRTNTEAFF
d_call: .; j_call: TRBJ2-7; v_call: TRBV27; clone_size: .; cdr3_nt: TGTGCCAGCAGTTTGCTGGGCCCGGACTCCGGAAGGGAGCAGTACTTC; cdr3_aa: CASSLLGPDSGREQYF
d_call: .; j_call: TRBJ2-2; v_call: TRBV7-8; clone_size: .; cdr3_nt: TGTGCCGCAATCACGGCACGGCGGTCCCGGCCGAACACCGGGGAGCTGTTTTTT; cdr3_aa: CAAITARRSRPNTGELFF
d_call: TRBD1; j_call: TRBJ1-4; v_call: TRBV11-3; clone_size: .; cdr3_nt: TGTGCCAGCAGCTCAAACCCAGGGGGCGCAGAAGGTGAAAAACTGTTTTTT; cdr3_aa: CASSSNPGGAEGEKLFF
d_call: .; j_call: TRBJ1-1; v_call: TRBV4-2; clone_size: .; cdr3_nt: TGTGCCAGCAGCCAAGAGGCTCGGAGGGGAGCGGGAAACACTGAAGCTTTCTTT; cdr3_aa: CASSQEARRGAGNTEAFF
d_call: .; j_call: TRBJ1-1; v_call: TRBV9; clone_size: .; cdr3_nt: TGTGCCAGCAGCGTAGGACAGGTTTGGGCGAAGGCTGAAGCTTTCTTT; cdr3_aa: CASSVGQVWAKAEAFF
d_call: .; j_call: TRBJ1-4; v_call: TRBV18; clone_size: .; cdr3_nt: TGTGCCAGCTCACCACGACAGGCCCTTAATGAAAAACTGTTTTTT; cdr3_aa: CASSPRQALNEKLFF
d_call: .; j_call: TRBJ1-1; v_call: TRBV28; clone_size: .; cdr3_nt: TGTGCCAGCAGGCCTCTTCTCGGTGAAGCTTTCTTT; cdr3_aa: CASRPLLGEAFF
d_call: .; j_call: TRBJ2-5; v_call: TRBV7-9; clone_size: .; cdr3_nt: TGTGCCTGGCGGCTCCAAGAGACCCAGTACTTC; cdr3_aa: CAWRLQETQYF
d_call: TRBD1; j_call: TRBJ1-4; v_call: TRBV6-6; clone_size: .; cdr3_nt: TGTGCCAGCAGTTATACGGGACAGTTAAAGGATGAAAAACTGTTTTTT; cdr3_aa: CASSYTGQLKDEKLFF
d_call: TRBD1; j_call: TRBJ1-2; v_call: TRBV9; clone_size: once; cdr3_nt: TGTGCCAGCAGCCCGGACAGGGGAGTTGGCTACACCTTC; cdr3_aa: CASSPDRGVGYTF
d_call: .; j_call: TRBJ2-7; v_call: TRBV6-5; clone_size: .; cdr3_nt: TGTGCCAGCAGTTCGGGACTTACAAGACACGAGCAGTACTTC; cdr3_aa: CASSSGLTRHEQYF
d_call: TRBD1; j_call: TRBJ2-7; v_call: TRBV6-6; clone_size: .; cdr3_nt: TGTGCCAGCAGTTGGACAGGGGAGCCCTACGAGCAGTACTTC; cdr3_aa: CASSWTGEPYEQYF
d_call: .; j_call: TRBJ1-4; v_call: TRBV6-5; clone_size: .; cdr3_nt: TGTGCCAGCAGTTACGGGGCGGGGGCAACTAATGAAAAACTGTTTTTT; cdr3_aa: CASSYGAGATNEKLFF
d_call: TRBD2; j_call: TRBJ2-1; v_call: TRBV13; clone_size: .; cdr3_nt: TGTGCCAGCAGCGCCCTCGGAGGGACTAGCGGGAGGTACAATGAGCAGTTCTTC; cdr3_aa: CASSALGGTSGRYNEQFF
d_call: TRBD2; j_call: TRBJ2-1; v_call: TRBV4-1; clone_size: .; cdr3_nt: TGCGCCAGCAGCCAAGATGGGGCGGGAGGATCCTACAATGAGCAGTTCTTC; cdr3_aa: CASSQDGAGGSYNEQFF
d_call: .; j_call: TRBJ1-3; v_call: TRBV2; clone_size: .; cdr3_nt: TGTGCCGGCAACAGGGACTCTGGAAACACCATATATTTT; cdr3_aa: CAGNRDSGNTIYF
d_call: .; j_call: TRBJ2-7; v_call: TRBV7-2; clone_size: .; cdr3_nt: TGTGCCAGCAGCTTAGACCAGGCGGAGCAGTACTTC; cdr3_aa: CASSLDQAEQYF
d_call: TRBD1; j_call: TRBJ1-2; v_call: TRBV28; clone_size: .; cdr3_nt: TGTGCCAGCAGACACGACAGGGGAGACTATGGCTACACCTTC; cdr3_aa: CASRHDRGDYGYTF
d_call: .; j_call: TRBJ2-1; v_call: TRBV19; clone_size: .; cdr3_nt: TGTGCCAGTAGTGGGGACAAATCCTACAATGAGCAGTTCTTC; cdr3_aa: CASSGDKSYNEQFF
d_call: .; j_call: TRBJ1-1; v_call: TRBV5-1; clone_size: .; cdr3_nt: TGCGCCAGCAGCTTGGGTCCAGACTTGAACACTGAAGCTTTCTTT; cdr3_aa: CASSLGPDLNTEAFF
d_call: TRBD1; j_call: TRBJ2-3; v_call: TRBV7-9; clone_size: .; cdr3_nt: TGTGCCAGCAGCTTGGGACAGGGGGTCACAGATACGCAGTATTTT; cdr3_aa: CASSLGQGVTDTQYF